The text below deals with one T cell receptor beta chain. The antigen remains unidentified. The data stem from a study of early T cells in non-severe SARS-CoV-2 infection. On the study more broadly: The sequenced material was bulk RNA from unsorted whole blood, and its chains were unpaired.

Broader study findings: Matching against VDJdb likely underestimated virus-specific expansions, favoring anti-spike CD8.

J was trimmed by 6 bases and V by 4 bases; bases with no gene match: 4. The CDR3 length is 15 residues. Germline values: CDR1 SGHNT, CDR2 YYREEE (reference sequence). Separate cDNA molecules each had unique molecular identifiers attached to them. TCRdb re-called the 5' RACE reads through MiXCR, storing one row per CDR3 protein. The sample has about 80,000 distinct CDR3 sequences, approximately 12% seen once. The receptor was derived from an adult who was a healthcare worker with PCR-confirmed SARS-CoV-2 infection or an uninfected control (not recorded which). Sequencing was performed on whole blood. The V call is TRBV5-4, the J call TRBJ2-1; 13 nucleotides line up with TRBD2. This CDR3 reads CASSQGLAGTNEQFF. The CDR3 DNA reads TGTGCCAGCAGCCAGGGACTAGCGGGAACCAATGAGCAGTTCTTC.